One and the same sample provided the 29 T cell receptor beta chains below, sequenced in a study of blood T cell repertoires in COVID-19. Assay: immunoSEQ multiplex PCR; the TCRdb copy retains only in-frame clones and omits some. The table includes 310,000 or so clones, around 87% detected once. The source material was peripheral blood. The receptors shown here come from a man in his fifties with active or convalescent COVID-19.

The chain recombines TRBV5-1 with TRBJ2-1, with D tentatively TRBD2 (5 bases). The length of the CDR3 is 15 residues. Germline assignment: CDR1 SGHRS and CDR2 YFSETQ. V was pared by 1 base and J by 0 bases, with 8 bases between. CDR3 sequence (DNA): TGCGCCAGCAGCTTGAGACGGGGCTCCTACAATGAGCAGTTCTTC. Translating gives CASSLRRGSYNEQFF.

This chain joins TRBV20-1 and TRBJ2-5, with 9 bases fitting TRBD2. Germline values: CDR1 DFQATT, CDR2 SNEGSKA (reference sequence). This CDR3 has 14 amino acids. With V trimmed by 3 bases and J by 2 bases, 4 bases remained unmatched. The DNA for the CDR3 is TGCAGTGCTAGTTTTCTAGCGGGGCAAGAGACCCAGTACTTC. It is translated as CSASFLAGQETQYF.

The genes are TRBV18 and TRBJ1-1; possible D gene TRBD1, 5 bases. Germline loops: CDR1 KGHSH, CDR2 LQKENI. The CDR3 sequence is 15 residues long. Trimming shortened V by 0 bases and J by 3 bases, and 11 bases separated the two germline ends. Here the CDR3 DNA reads TGTGCCAGCTCACCACCGTCAGGGTGGGACACTGAAGCTTTCTTT. Protein product: CASSPPSGWDTEAFF.

This chain connects TRBV10-3 to TRBJ1-5; D remains unclear. Germline V CDR1 and CDR2: ENHRY, SYGVKD. Trimming pared 6 bases from V and 2 bases from J, leaving 8 bases between. This CDR3 comprises 13 residues. The CDR3: CAIRGWGNQPQHF. DNA of the CDR3: TGTGCCATCAGGGGCTGGGGCAATCAGCCCCAGCATTTT.

This rearrangement joins TRBV28 to TRBJ2-7, with TRBD1 identical over 11 bases. The germline CDR1 and CDR2 sequences are MDHEN and SYDVKM. The CDR3 extends over 14 amino acids. V shed 6 bases, J shed 7 bases, and the junction held 8 bases outside the gene matches. The CDR3 is CASRIGQGALEQYF. The CDR3 DNA reads TGTGCCAGCAGAATCGGACAGGGGGCTTTGGAGCAGTACTTC.

The genes are TRBV5-6 and TRBJ2-3, with TRBD2 identical over 9 bases. CDR1 and CDR2 from the germline V gene are SGHDT and YYEEEE. CDR3 size: 17 residues. V lost 0 bases, J lost 7 bases, and 12 bases stayed unmatched. This CDR3 is CASSLAPGTSPGNTQYF. The CDR3 region has the DNA TGTGCCAGCAGCTTGGCCCCAGGGACTAGCCCCGGGAATACGCAGTATTTT. The variable domain in full, completed from reference TRBV5-6 and TRBJ2-3, reads DAGVTQSPTHLIKTRGQQVTLRCSPKSGHDTVSWYQQALGQGPQFIFQYYEEEERQRGNFPDRFSGHQFPNYSSELNVNALLLGDSALYLCASSLAPGTSPGNTQYFGPGTRLTVL.

The chain carries TRBV20-1 and TRBJ2-5, with a possible D match to TRBD2 (5 bases). The germline V gene encodes CDR1 DFQATT and CDR2 SNEGSKA (reference sequence). Trimming shortened V by 1 base and J by 9 bases, and 9 bases separated the two germline ends. This CDR3 has 11 amino acids. Here the CDR3 reads CSARAGSAQYF. The CDR3 bases are TGCAGTGCTAGAGCGGGATCGGCCCAGTACTTC.

V usage is TRBV28 and J usage is TRBJ1-4; TRBD1 might be the D (6 bases). Germline values: CDR1 MDHEN, CDR2 SYDVKM. V gave up 3 bases and J gave up 6 bases, with 11 bases separating them. The CDR3 length is 14 residues. DNA for the CDR3: TGTGCCAGCAGTTTGAGGGGGGGCGATGAAAAACTGTTTTTT. It codes for CASSLRGGDEKLFF.

V and J are TRBV19 and TRBJ2-1, with D possibly matching TRBD1 (7 bases). Per germline, CDR1 LNHDA and CDR2 SQIVND (reference sequence). The CDR3 runs to 17 residues. Trimming left V 3 bases short and J 4 bases short, with 19 bases between. The CDR3 DNA is TGTGCCAGTAGTATCAGATACAGGGGAGGTAGGTACAATGAGCAGTTCTTC. Amino acids: CASSIRYRGGRYNEQFF.

The genes are TRBV27 and TRBJ2-7; the D is unclear. The CDR3 contains 15 residues. CDR1 and CDR2 (germline): MNHEY, SMNVEV (reference sequence). Deletions cut 8 bases from V and 5 bases from J, with 22 bases between. CDR3 region: CASSPLSGSRDEQYF. In DNA, the CDR3 is TGTGCCAGCTCCCCCCTGAGTGGGTCACGGGACGAGCAGTACTTC.

The CDR3 region has the DNA TGCGCCAGCAGACCAGGACAGGGCAATCAGCCCCAGCATTTT. Translated, it gives CASRPGQGNQPQHF. This chain joins TRBV5-1 and TRBJ1-5; 7 bases map to TRBD1. Losses at the gene ends were 5 bases for V and 2 bases for J; bases not matched to a gene: 4. CDR3 size: 14 residues. Germline CDR1 SGHRS, CDR2 YFSETQ.

For this clone: This CDR3 is also generated by other DNA sequences in the sample. V is TRBV28 and J is TRBJ1-1; D uncertain. This CDR3 is 13 amino acids long. Trimming stripped 3 bases from V and 1 base from J, with 6 bases between. CDR1 and CDR2 from the germline V gene are MDHEN and SYDVKM. In DNA form, the CDR3 reads TGTGCCAGCAGTTTGGCGGGGAACACTGAAGCTTTCTTT. Translated: CASSLAGNTEAFF.

The V gene is TRBV6-6, the J gene TRBJ1-3; 7 bases align to TRBD1. The V segment lost 6 bases and the J segment 0 bases; nucleotides outside the gene matches: 8. Germline V gene sequence: CDR1 MNHNY, CDR2 SVGAGI (reference sequence). The CDR3 runs to 16 residues. This CDR3 is CASRTNRGNSGNTIYF. The CDR3 region has the DNA TGTGCCAGCAGGACCAACAGGGGTAACTCTGGAAACACCATATATTTT.

The gene calls are TRBV6-6 and TRBJ1-2; D uncertain. Germline V CDR1 and CDR2: MNHNY, SVGAGI (reference sequence). V lost 4 bases, J lost 2 bases, and 8 bases lay in between. This CDR3 spans 13 amino acids. This chain's CDR3 is CASSWGANYGYTF. In DNA, the CDR3 is TGTGCCAGCAGTTGGGGAGCGAACTATGGCTACACCTTC.

The chain recombines TRBV6-5 with TRBJ1-3, with D perhaps TRBD1 (6 bases). CDR1 MNHEY and CDR2 SVGAGI come from the germline V gene. CDR3 length: 16 amino acids. Trimming removed 2 bases at V and 0 bases at J, with 11 bases between. The CDR3 is CASSYRGQSSGNTIYF. The CDR3 nucleotides read TGTGCCAGCAGTTACCGAGGACAGAGCTCTGGAAACACCATATATTTT.

V usage is TRBV28 and J usage is TRBJ1-1; no clear D gene. Germline lookup yields CDR1 MDHEN and CDR2 SYDVKM. V gave up 2 bases and J gave up 1 base, with 8 bases separating them. This CDR3 spans 14 amino acids. This CDR3 reads CASSLPAENTEAFF. CDR3 DNA: TGTGCCAGCAGTTTACCCGCAGAGAACACTGAAGCTTTCTTT.

The rearrangement links TRBV5-6 to TRBJ1-2; 10 bases map to TRBD1. This CDR3 has 14 residues. Per the germline V gene, CDR1 is SGHDT and CDR2 is YYEEEE. V lost 4 bases to trimming and J lost 5 bases; unmatched junction nucleotides: 5. CDR3 DNA sequence: TGTGCCAGCAGCCCGGACAGGGGGAGATATGGCTACACCTTC. Translated: CASSPDRGRYGYTF.

The rearrangement joins TRBV18 to TRBJ1-3; perhaps TRBD1 as D (6 bases). V was pared by 2 bases and J by 8 bases, with 16 bases between. The CDR3 has 15 residues. Germline lookup yields CDR1 KGHSH and CDR2 LQKENI. CDR3 loop: CASSPTTGLEHTIYF. The CDR3 DNA reads as TGTGCCAGCTCACCAACCACAGGGCTGGAGCACACCATATATTTT.

The CDR3 region has the DNA TGTGCCAGTAGTATATCTCCGACAGAAGGGGACTATGGCTACACCTTC. Its protein is CASSISPTEGDYGYTF. The V and J genes are TRBV19 and TRBJ1-2, with D maybe TRBD1 (5 bases). Trimming pared 2 bases from V and 3 bases from J, leaving 16 bases between. CDR1 LNHDA and CDR2 SQIVND come from the germline V gene (reference sequence). The CDR3 is made up of 16 amino acids.

The chain is built from TRBV30 and TRBJ1-4; D not resolved. The CDR3 loop spans 13 amino acids. Per the germline V gene, CDR1 is GTSNPN and CDR2 is SVGIG (reference sequence). The V end was cut by 2 bases, the J end by 7 bases, with 11 bases between. In DNA form, the CDR3 reads TGTGCCTGGAGTCGGGGTGTAGTTGAAAAACTGTTTTTT. It encodes CAWSRGVVEKLFF.

The genes are TRBV6-5 and TRBJ1-2, with 8 bases fitting TRBD1. Per the germline V gene, CDR1 is MNHEY and CDR2 is SVGAGI. V dropped 0 bases and J dropped 8; count of bases not matched to a gene: 8. This CDR3 has 15 amino acids. CDR3 loop: CASSYSGRGPGGYTF. For the CDR3, the DNA is TGTGCCAGCAGTTACTCAGGCAGGGGGCCAGGGGGCTACACCTTC.

This chain joins TRBV7-6 and TRBJ1-3, with D possibly matching TRBD1 (5 bases). This CDR3 has 13 residues. Germline CDR1 and CDR2: SGHVS and FNYEAQ. V was cut by 3 bases and J by 4 bases, with 7 bases left in between. In DNA form, the CDR3 reads TGTGCCAGCAGCTTTCCAGGGGGAAACACCATATATTTT. Its protein is CASSFPGGNTIYF.

V gene TRBV14 combines with J gene TRBJ2-3, with D hard to call. V shed 1 base and J shed 1 base, with 6 bases lying between them. This CDR3 contains 14 residues. Germline loops: CDR1 SGHDN, CDR2 FVKESK. CDR3 in amino acids: CASSQARGTDTQYF. CDR3 DNA sequence: TGTGCCAGCAGCCAAGCCCGCGGCACAGATACGCAGTATTTT.

The gene calls are TRBV6-1 and TRBJ1-1; possibly TRBD1 for D (5 bases). Germline V gene sequence: CDR1 MNHNS, CDR2 SASEGT. Between the trimmed V and J ends, which lost 2 bases and 6 bases, there was a span of 13 bases. The CDR3 loop spans 14 amino acids. CDR3 nucleotide sequence: TGTGCCAGCAGTGAAAGATTGTGGGGGGCTGAAGCTTTCTTT. Amino acids: CASSERLWGAEAFF.

The chain has TRBV5-8 and TRBJ1-2; TRBD1 aligns across 8 bases. V lost 4 bases and J lost 7; bases outside the gene matches: 9. The V gene's germline CDR1 is SGHTS and CDR2 YDEGEE. The CDR3 sequence is 14 residues long. The CDR3 spells CASSQETGVGGYTF. CDR3 DNA: TGTGCCAGCAGCCAGGAGACAGGGGTTGGTGGCTACACCTTC.

V gene TRBV18 combines with J gene TRBJ1-4; a weak D match, TRBD1 (5 bases). The CDR3 spans 14 residues. V lost 4 bases and J 6 bases, leaving 12 bases between the germline ends. Germline V gives CDR1 KGHSH, CDR2 LQKENI. CDR3 coding DNA: TGTGCCAGCTCACAGGGGATTCAGGATGAAAAACTGTTTTTT. Its translation: CASSQGIQDEKLFF.

J is TRBJ2-7 and V is TRBV19; 10 bases are shared with TRBD2. V lost 4 bases to trimming and J lost 3 bases; unmatched junction nucleotides: 3. The germline V gene has CDR1 LNHDA and CDR2 SQIVND (reference sequence). The CDR3 has 14 amino acids. The CDR3 spells CASSRTSGNYEQYF. CDR3 DNA: TGTGCCAGTAGTAGGACTAGCGGAAACTACGAGCAGTACTTC.

This clone was counted once. V usage is TRBV5-1 and J usage is TRBJ1-1, with 9 bases identical to TRBD1. Germline-derived CDR1 and CDR2 are SGHRS and YFSETQ. The CDR3 covers 17 residues. Germline trimming cut 5 bases from V and 3 bases from J; bases unmatched to any gene: 14. The CDR3 is CASSRSGTGTKDTEAFF. The CDR3 region has the DNA TGCGCCAGCAGTCGGTCCGGGACAGGGACGAAGGACACTGAAGCTTTCTTT.

V gene TRBV5-8 combines with J gene TRBJ2-1, with a possible D match to TRBD2 (5 bases). CDR1 and CDR2 (germline): SGHTS, YDEGEE. The V and J ends lost 0 bases and 5 bases respectively, with 12 bases between them. This CDR3 has 15 residues. CDR3 bases: TGTGCCAGCAGCTTGGGGCTAGCAAATCACAATGAGCAGTTCTTC. Its protein is CASSLGLANHNEQFF.